The TCR beta chain described here comes from a study of beta chain features in type 1 diabetes. The wider study: The samples had 100 million to 140 million sorted cells examined in all.

Expressed TCRB transcripts were sequenced, since all the RNA that had been isolated was reverse transcribed. The read count averaged roughly 4 million across naive, central memory and regulatory T cell samples. Profiling relied on immunoSEQ multiplex PCR, and the TCRdb table lists in-frame clones only, not all of them. The sample has around 180,000 clones, 10% to 15% seen once; the top ten hold 0.62%. Turning to this clone: Its antigen is not known.

CDR1 is SGHAT and CDR2 is FQNNGV in the germline V gene. Trimming removed 5 bases at V and 8 bases at J, with 19 bases between. This CDR3 is built from 15 residues. General study findings and limits: Shorter templates might be favored by PCR, and equally so in patients and in controls.

This chain links TRBV11-2 with TRBJ2-1, with a tentative D call TRBD2 (6 bases). Sequences were obtained from central memory CD4+ T cells from blood. The clonotype was recovered from a woman between 18 and 29 years old in good health. The CDR3 loop is CASSAWTTAGDEQFF. The CDR3 bases are TGTGCCAGCAGCGCTTGGACTACCGCTGGGGATGAGCAGTTCTTC.